Listed here are 23 T cell receptor beta chains from one sample, sequenced in a study of blood T cells in healthy people across ages. A second PCR, run for about 6 to 12 cycles, used a sample-barcoded 5' primer plus a J-beta primer mix. One entry per CDR3 protein results from TCRdb running MiXCR on the 5' RACE reads. The sample has 1.5 million to 2 million distinct CDR3 sequences, over 25% seen once. Sequencing was done on a sample of blood. The receptors here all came from a woman aged 25 to 45 in good health.

This clonotype turned up a few times. The chain carries TRBV5-1 and TRBJ1-5; D is perhaps TRBD1 (5 bases). The V end lost 5 bases, the J end lost 7 bases, and 19 bases lay between the germline ends. The CDR3 consists of 15 residues. Germline CDR1 is SGHRS and CDR2 is YFSETQ. The CDR3 here is CASSLGGGPKQPQHF. CDR3 DNA sequence: TGCGCCAGCAGTCTGGGTGGGGGACCAAAGCAGCCCCAGCATTTT.

Only a few counts were recorded for this clonotype. V and J are TRBV14 and TRBJ2-7; 7 bases map to TRBD1. CDR3 length: 15 residues. From germline, CDR1 is SGHDN and CDR2 FVKESK. J lost 3 bases, V lost 4 bases, and 9 bases had no gene match. The CDR3 spells CASSLARGRLYEQYF. CDR3 sequence (DNA): TGTGCCAGCAGCCTAGCGAGGGGGCGTCTCTACGAGCAGTACTTC. The full variable domain, its missing parts supplied by reference TRBV14 and TRBJ2-7, is EAGVTQFPSHSVIEKGQTVTLRCDPISGHDNLYWYRRVMGKEIKFLLHFVKESKQDESGMPNNRFLAERTGGTYSTLKVQPAELEDSGVYFCASSLARGRLYEQYFGPGTRLTVT.

This clonotype came up a few times. The genes are TRBV5-1 and TRBJ2-5, with D possibly being TRBD2 (5 bases). This CDR3 contains 16 residues. Per germline, CDR1 SGHRS and CDR2 YFSETQ. V dropped 0 bases and J dropped 5 bases, with 17 bases sitting between them. CDR3 loop: CASSLGDLPGGETQYF. DNA of the CDR3: TGCGCCAGCAGCTTGGGTGACCTCCCGGGCGGGGAGACCCAGTACTTC.

The V and J genes are TRBV7-2 and TRBJ2-5; the match to TRBD2 covers 15 bases. Germline values: CDR1 SGHTA, CDR2 FQGNSA. The CDR3 sequence is 14 residues long. After removal of 5 bases from V and 13 bases from J, the junction contained 8 bases not matched to a gene. For the CDR3, the DNA is TGTGCCAGCAGCCTCCGGACTAGCGGGAGGGACTCGTACTTC. Translating gives CASSLRTSGRDSYF.

As concerns this clonotype: Germline is not matched at one junction end, which may reflect a read error. The rearrangement links TRBV20-1 to TRBJ1-2, with D maybe TRBD1 (5 bases). This CDR3 region has 13 residues. The V gene's germline CDR1 is DFQATT and CDR2 SNEGSKA (reference sequence). CDR3 DNA: TGCAGTGCCCCCTTGGGGGGGAACTATGGCTACTCCTTC. Protein product: CSAPLGGNYGYSF.

This chain connects TRBV12-3 or TRBV12-4 to TRBJ2-7, with TRBD2 matching over 8 bases. V lost 7 bases, J lost 2 bases, and 7 bases stayed unmatched. CDR3 length: 14 residues. The CDR3 region is CASKISGVAYEQYF. CDR3 sequence (DNA): TGTGCCAGCAAGATTAGCGGGGTTGCCTACGAGCAGTACTTC.

As to this clonotype: Possible read error: a much larger clone is one base away. The CDR3 sequence is CAIRLDRSYGQYF. CDR3 coding DNA: TGTGCCATCAGGCTGGACAGGTCCTACGGGCAGTACTTC. V is TRBV10-3 and J is TRBJ2-7, with 7 bases lining up with TRBD1. CDR1 and CDR2 from the germline V gene are ENHRY and SYGVKD. The CDR3 is 13 amino acids.

V is TRBV15 and J is TRBJ2-5; 10 bases line up with TRBD2. Germline CDR1 reads LNHNV; CDR2 reads YYDKDF (reference sequence). Trimming removed 5 bases from V and 1 base from J; junction bases left unmatched: 4. The CDR3 sequence is 15 residues long. The CDR3 DNA sequence: TGTGCCACCAGCTTCCGACTAGCGGGCCAAGAGACCCAGTACTTC. Residues: CATSFRLAGQETQYF.

This clonotype was seen more than once but under ten times. V gene TRBV20-1 combines with J gene TRBJ2-3, with TRBD2 identical over 10 bases. J was trimmed by 9 bases and V by 5 bases; bases with no gene match: 14. Germline CDR1 DFQATT, CDR2 SNEGSKA (reference sequence). The CDR3 spans 15 residues. CDR3 loop: CSAGHSGGPRGTQYF. CDR3 bases: TGCAGTGCTGGTCATAGCGGGGGGCCCCGGGGGACGCAGTATTTT.

J is TRBJ2-2 and V is TRBV7-6; the match to TRBD1 covers 9 bases. Germline CDR1 reads SGHVS; CDR2 reads FNYEAQ. The ends lost 5 bases at V and 2 bases at J; junction bases unmatched: 9. The CDR3 has 17 residues. The CDR3 DNA reads as TGTGCCAGCAGCCCCTGGGGACAGGGATTAAACACCGGGGAGCTGTTTTTT. It translates to CASSPWGQGLNTGELFF.

This clonotype has just a few counts. The genes are TRBV6-5 and TRBJ1-2, with D maybe TRBD1 (5 bases). Germline values: CDR1 MNHEY, CDR2 SVGAGI. V was clipped by 2 bases and J by 8 bases, with 18 bases between them. CDR3 length: 15 residues. CDR3 sequence (DNA): TGTGCCAGCAGTTACACGGGAGGAGGGGCGCAGGGCTACACCTTC. This gives the protein CASSYTGGGAQGYTF.

The chain uses TRBV4-1 and TRBJ2-3; 10 bases map to TRBD2. The germline gives CDR1 MGHRA, CDR2 YSYEKL. The V and J ends lost 4 bases and 2 bases, in that order; junction bases with no gene match: 9. This CDR3 comprises 17 residues. CDR3 in amino acids: CASSPGLAGAFTDTQYF. The CDR3 coding sequence is TGCGCCAGCAGCCCAGGCCTAGCGGGGGCGTTCACAGATACGCAGTATTTT.

V and J are TRBV24-1 and TRBJ2-1; 11 nucleotides match TRBD1. In germline, CDR1 is KGHDR, CDR2 SFDVKD. Trimming removed 5 bases from V and 2 bases from J; junction bases left unmatched: 4. The CDR3 extends over 16 amino acids. The CDR3 DNA follows: TGTGCCACCAGTGGGAAGGACAGGGGGCCCTACAATGAGCAGTTCTTC. Translation: CATSGKDRGPYNEQFF.

This clonotype has just a few counts. V is TRBV29-1 and J is TRBJ2-3; D is ambiguous. Trimming left V 4 bases short and J 9 bases short, with 17 bases between. CDR1 and CDR2 from the germline V gene are SQVTM and ANQGSEA. The CDR3 contains 13 residues. CDR3 in amino acids: CSVGSPSSSTQYF. In DNA, the CDR3 is TGCAGCGTTGGTTCTCCCTCCTCCTCGACGCAGTATTTT.

This sequence joins TRBV19 and TRBJ1-5, with TRBD1 matching over 7 bases. The J segment lost 7 bases and the V segment lost 4 bases, leaving 7 bases of the junction unmatched. This CDR3 contains 14 residues. The germline V gene has CDR1 LNHDA and CDR2 SQIVND (reference sequence). In DNA form, the CDR3 reads TGTGCCAGTAGTAAAAGAGACAGGGACCAGCCCCAGCATTTT. Translated, it gives CASSKRDRDQPQHF.

This clonotype showed up many times. The chain uses TRBV12-3 or TRBV12-4 and TRBJ2-3, with a possible D match to TRBD2 (6 bases). V was trimmed by 2 bases and J by 11 bases, leaving 17 bases between them. CDR3 length equals 14 residues. The CDR3 nucleotides read TGTGCCAGCAGTTTATCCGCGGCGGGACGAAGGCAGTATTTT. The encoded protein is CASSLSAAGRRQYF.

Only a few counts were recorded for this clonotype. The V call is TRBV5-1, the J call TRBJ2-7; D is undetermined. This CDR3 comprises 14 residues. Germline loops: CDR1 SGHRS, CDR2 YFSETQ. V lost 7 bases and J lost 6, with 20 bases in between. CDR3 amino acids: CASGPPQSSSEQYF. The CDR3 DNA is TGCGCCAGCGGACCCCCCCAGTCCAGCAGCGAGCAGTACTTC.

This clonotype has a handful of counts. The chain links TRBV12-3 or TRBV12-4 to TRBJ2-5; 9 bases align to TRBD1. CDR3 length equals 15 residues. Trimming removed 1 base from V and 7 bases from J; junction bases left unmatched: 7. The CDR3 DNA sequence: TGTGCCAGCAGTTTAGAAGGGACAGGGCACGGGACCCAGTACTTC. It translates to CASSLEGTGHGTQYF.

Turning to this clonotype: Without the conserved terminal phenylalanine or tryptophan, this CDR3 likely stems from a read error. The chain carries TRBV5-5 and TRBJ2-7, with a weak D call TRBD2 (7 bases). CDR3 length equals 16 residues. V lost 4 bases, J lost 3 bases, and 20 bases lay in between. The germline V gene has CDR1 SGHKS and CDR2 YYEKEE (reference sequence). CDR3 coding DNA: TGTGCCAGCAGCCAAGGGGGGGCTAGCGGCTACTACGAGCAGTACATC. It specifies CASSQGGASGYYEQYI.

V usage is TRBV4-3 and J usage is TRBJ2-3, with 7 bases aligning to TRBD1. V was pared by 7 bases and J by 3 bases, with 13 bases of the junction left unmatched. The germline CDR1 and CDR2 sequences are LGHNA and YSLEER. The CDR3 runs 16 residues. CDR3 in DNA: TGCGCCAGCATCCGGAACAGGGGAGAGGAGACAGATACGCAGTATTTT. Its translation: CASIRNRGEETDTQYF.

This chain joins TRBV9 and TRBJ2-3, with no clear D. Germline assignment: CDR1 SGDLS and CDR2 YYNGEE. The CDR3 extends over 14 amino acids. V was clipped by 0 bases and J by 2 bases, with 7 bases between them. CDR3: CASSVGSLTDTQYF. The CDR3 region has the DNA TGTGCCAGCAGCGTAGGGAGCCTCACAGATACGCAGTATTTT.

The CDR3 DNA is TGTGCCAGCAGCGATGAGTCCTACAATGAGCAGTTCTTC. Encoded protein: CASSDESYNEQFF. The chain links TRBV2 to TRBJ2-1; unclear D gene. The ends were cut back, 6 bases at V and 1 base at J, with 7 bases in the middle. CDR1 and CDR2 (germline): SNHLY, FYNNEI. The CDR3 is 13 residues long.

This clonotype was detected many times. The CDR3 nucleotides read TGCGCCAGCAGCTTTGGGGGGACGTACCAAGAGACCCAGTACTTC. As protein: CASSFGGTYQETQYF. This chain uses TRBV5-1 with TRBJ2-5; a possible D gene is TRBD2 (6 bases). Between the trimmed V and J ends, which lost 2 bases and 0 bases, there was a span of 11 bases. This CDR3 comprises 15 residues. Germline lookup yields CDR1 SGHRS and CDR2 YFSETQ.